These 29 T cell receptor beta chains originate from one sample sequenced in a study of T cell changes during pregnancy in multiple sclerosis. TCRdb's copy holds only in-frame clones and misses some; the assay was immunoSEQ multiplex PCR. The table shows some 40,000 clones, with approximately 90% occurring only once. This material consisted of CD4+ T cells from peripheral blood mononuclear cells, taken before pregnancy. The receptors originated from a female donor with multiple sclerosis, enrolled in a pregnancy study.

The J gene is TRBJ2-2, the V gene TRBV19; TRBD2 agrees at 7 bases. Germline CDR1 LNHDA, CDR2 SQIVND (reference sequence). V trimming: 11 bases; J trimming: 3 bases; junction bases outside the gene matches: 12. The CDR3 extends over 15 amino acids. The CDR3 loop reads CASSSGTFHTGELFF. The CDR3 nucleotides read TGTGCCTCTTCCAGCGGGACTTTCCACACCGGGGAGCTGTTTTTT.

The J gene is TRBJ2-2, the V gene TRBV4-2; 7 nucleotides line up with TRBD2. Germline lookup yields CDR1 LGHNA and CDR2 YNFKEQ. This CDR3 has 15 amino acids. V lost 3 bases to trimming and J lost 6 bases; unmatched junction nucleotides: 7. This CDR3 reads CASSHSTSKAGELFF. As DNA, the CDR3 is TGTGCCAGCAGCCACTCGACTAGCAAGGCCGGGGAGCTGTTTTTT.

The rearrangement uses TRBV4-3 and TRBJ1-6; D is unresolved. Trimming took off 0 bases at V and 8 bases at J, with 8 bases between the two ends. Germline V CDR1 and CDR2: LGHNA, YSLEER. CDR3 size: 14 residues. This CDR3 reads CASSQEPYYSPLHF. CDR3 sequence (DNA): TGCGCCAGCAGCCAAGAGCCCTACTATTCACCCCTCCACTTT.

This clone appeared a single time. V is TRBV7-8 and J is TRBJ1-5; 8 bases line up with TRBD1. The germline CDR1 and CDR2 sequences are SGHVS and FQNEAQ. The CDR3 loop spans 15 amino acids. V gave up 5 bases and J gave up 6 bases; unmatched junction bases: 9. CDR3 amino acids: CASSERRTGFQPQHF. CDR3 coding DNA: TGTGCCAGCAGCGAGCGTAGGACAGGGTTTCAGCCCCAGCATTTT.

V is TRBV9 and J is TRBJ1-2, with a possible D match to TRBD1 (6 bases). This CDR3 spans 15 amino acids. V dropped 3 bases and J dropped 6 bases, with 18 bases sitting between them. CDR1 SGDLS and CDR2 YYNGEE come from the germline V gene. The DNA of the CDR3 is TGTGCCAGCAGCGCCTTCGGGGGGGCGCAGCATGGCTACACCTTC. Protein: CASSAFGGAQHGYTF.

V and J are TRBV9 and TRBJ2-1; D is perhaps TRBD2 (6 bases). Trimming removed 3 bases from V and 3 bases from J, with 16 bases in between. The germline CDR1 and CDR2 sequences are SGDLS and YYNGEE. CDR3 size: 16 residues. The CDR3 protein is CASSEGVSAGYNEQFF. Here the CDR3 DNA reads TGTGCCAGCAGCGAGGGCGTCTCAGCGGGCTACAATGAGCAGTTCTTC.

This chain connects TRBV4-3 to TRBJ1-4, with D possibly being TRBD1 (5 bases). This CDR3 spans 16 amino acids. The germline V gene encodes CDR1 LGHNA and CDR2 YSLEER. Trimming left V 1 base short and J 0 bases short, with 9 bases between. The CDR3 reads CASSQGIGATNEKLFF. The CDR3 bases are TGCGCCAGCAGCCAAGGGATAGGGGCAACTAATGAAAAACTGTTTTTT.

The chain combines TRBV18 with TRBJ1-1; TRBD1 matches at 8 bases. CDR3 length: 14 amino acids. After removal of 3 bases from V and 13 bases from J, the junction contained 13 bases not matched to a gene. Germline CDR1 reads KGHSH; CDR2 reads LQKENI. CDR3 sequence: CASSPPDRAVGSFF. Here the CDR3 DNA reads TGTGCCAGCTCACCCCCGGACAGGGCGGTCGGGAGTTTCTTT.

V is TRBV10-2 and J is TRBJ1-5; 7 bases are a match to TRBD1. With 3 bases clipped from V and 6 bases from J, the junction kept 5 bases outside the gene matches. The germline CDR1 and CDR2 sequences are WSHSY and SAAADI. The CDR3 length is 14 residues. CDR3 protein: CASSEATGAQPQHF. The CDR3 DNA is TGCGCCAGCAGTGAAGCCACAGGGGCTCAGCCCCAGCATTTT.

The chain carries TRBV6-6 and TRBJ2-7; 9 bases are a match to TRBD1. This CDR3 comprises 14 residues. V lost 5 bases and J lost 6; bases outside the gene matches: 8. Looked up from germline, CDR1 is MNHNY and CDR2 is SVGAGI (reference sequence). DNA of the CDR3: TGTGCCAGCAGTCCAAGGACAGGGGTTGGCGAGCAGTACTTC. The encoded protein is CASSPRTGVGEQYF.

The chain carries TRBV27 and TRBJ1-1; 9 bases are a match to TRBD1. This CDR3 has 16 residues. Trimming took 3 bases from V and 1 from J; bases not matched to a gene: 6. Germline CDR1 reads MNHEY; CDR2 reads SMNVEV (reference sequence). CDR3 in DNA: TGTGCCAGCAGTTTCCATTACAGGGGGCGGAACACTGAAGCTTTCTTT. Protein sequence: CASSFHYRGRNTEAFF.

This clone was seen more than once but under ten times. The V call is TRBV2, the J call TRBJ2-2; TRBD2 matches 7 bases. The germline CDR1 and CDR2 sequences are SNHLY and FYNNEI. V lost 6 bases, J lost 4 bases, and 5 bases stayed unmatched. This CDR3 comprises 14 residues. CDR3: CASRGLVGTGELFF. For the CDR3, the DNA is TGTGCCAGCAGAGGACTAGTTGGCACCGGGGAGCTGTTTTTT. Using reference TRBV2 and TRBJ2-2 for the parts outside the CDR3, the full variable domain is EPEVTQTPSHQVTQMGQEVILRCVPISNHLYFYWYRQILGQKVEFLVSFYNNEISEKSEIFDDQFSVERPDGSNFTLKIRSTKLEDSAMYFCASRGLVGTGELFFGEGSRLTVL.

This chain uses TRBV2 with TRBJ2-3, with 10 bases aligning to TRBD2. The CDR3 loop spans 15 amino acids. Germline CDR1 SNHLY, CDR2 FYNNEI. The trim removed 5 bases at V and 1 base at J, leaving 3 bases unmatched. In DNA, the CDR3 is TGTGCCAGCAGTCAGAGCGGGGGGGGCACAGATACGCAGTATTTT. This gives the protein CASSQSGGGTDTQYF.

The rearrangement uses TRBV10-1 and TRBJ2-2; TRBD1 agrees at 10 bases. The junction had 6 bases not matched to a gene; V was cut back by 5 bases and J by 6 bases. Germline assignment: CDR1 WNHNN and CDR2 SYGVQD (reference sequence). There are 15 residues in the CDR3. In nucleotides, the CDR3 is TGCGCCAGCAGTATCGGTGGGACAGGGGCCGGGGAGCTGTTTTTT. Its translation: CASSIGGTGAGELFF.

The chain links TRBV28 to TRBJ1-2; no definite D call. CDR1 and CDR2 from the germline V gene are MDHEN and SYDVKM. This CDR3 region has 14 residues. Trimming shortened V by 3 bases and J by 7 bases, and 15 bases separated the two germline ends. This CDR3 is CASSLGGGQSGYTF. DNA of the CDR3: TGTGCCAGCAGTTTGGGTGGCGGCCAAAGTGGCTACACCTTC.

J is TRBJ2-1 and V is TRBV30; a possible D gene is TRBD2 (5 bases). Trimming cost V 2 bases and J 7 bases, with 9 bases left between them. This CDR3 has 12 amino acids. Germline values: CDR1 GTSNPN, CDR2 SVGIG (reference sequence). Here the CDR3 DNA reads TGTGCCTGGAGTAGAGGGTCAAATGAGCAGTTCTTC. This gives the protein CAWSRGSNEQFF.

This chain's CDR3 is CASSPGLVISYEQYF. DNA of the CDR3: TGTGCCAGCAGCCCAGGACTCGTGATCTCCTACGAGCAGTACTTC. The gene calls are TRBV7-2 and TRBJ2-7, with a weak D call TRBD2 (5 bases). Germline V gene data show CDR1 as SGHTA and CDR2 as FQGNSA. There are 15 residues in the CDR3. V shed 5 bases and J shed 0 bases, with 14 bases lying between them.

In this sample, this clone turned up once. CDR3 DNA sequence: TGCGCCAGCAGCCAAGAGCGGGGGCCCTACAATGAGCAGTTCTTC. It is translated as CASSQERGPYNEQFF. The chain couples TRBV4-3 to TRBJ2-1; a possible D gene is TRBD2 (7 bases). Germline V lookup: CDR1 LGHNA, CDR2 YSLEER. V was shortened by 0 bases and J by 2 bases, with 8 bases between the two germline ends. This CDR3 region has 15 residues.

The gene calls are TRBV28 and TRBJ2-4, with 8 bases identical to TRBD2. The germline V gene encodes CDR1 MDHEN and CDR2 SYDVKM. The CDR3 extends over 16 amino acids. The junction had 3 bases not matched to a gene; V was cut back by 2 bases and J by 0 bases. Here the CDR3 reads CASSLAGGIAKNIQYF. The CDR3, as DNA: TGTGCCAGCAGTTTAGCGGGGGGCATAGCCAAAAACATTCAGTACTTC.

This clone showed up just a few times. The V and J genes are TRBV27 and TRBJ2-4; 7 bases agree with TRBD2. Trimming took 0 bases from V and 3 from J; bases not matched to a gene: 5. Germline loops: CDR1 MNHEY, CDR2 SMNVEV (reference sequence). There are 16 residues in the CDR3. CDR3 coding DNA: TGTGCCAGCAGTTTATCGAGCGGGACTGTCAAAAACATTCAGTACTTC. Its translation is CASSLSSGTVKNIQYF.

This chain links TRBV29-1 with TRBJ2-7, with D possibly TRBD1 on 6 matching bases. Germline assignment: CDR1 SQVTM and CDR2 ANQGSEA. V lost 0 bases to trimming and J lost 3 bases, with 12 bases between them. This CDR3 comprises 14 residues. CDR3 in DNA: TGCAGCGTTGAAGAGCCGGGACACCTCTACGAGCAGTACTTC. Translating gives CSVEEPGHLYEQYF.

The chain employs TRBV4-2 and TRBJ2-3; TRBD2 aligns across 8 bases. CDR3 length: 17 amino acids. Germline V gene sequence: CDR1 LGHNA, CDR2 YNFKEQ. The V and J ends lost 0 bases and 3 bases, in that order; junction bases with no gene match: 8. CDR3 in amino acids: CASSQDLAGGGTDTQYF. CDR3 in DNA: TGTGCCAGCAGCCAAGATCTCGCGGGGGGAGGTACAGATACGCAGTATTTT.

The rearrangement uses TRBV7-9 and TRBJ1-1; D is possibly TRBD1 (6 bases). V lost 5 bases and J lost 1, with 14 bases in between. The CDR3 loop spans 15 amino acids. Germline CDR1 SEHNR, CDR2 FQNEAQ (reference sequence). The CDR3 DNA is TGTGCCAGCAGCACCCGGACAGTGGGGAACACTGAAGCTTTCTTT. This encodes CASSTRTVGNTEAFF.

This chain connects TRBV7-8 to TRBJ2-7; 11 nucleotides agree with TRBD1. With V trimmed by 4 bases and J by 2 bases, 10 bases remained unmatched. Germline loops: CDR1 SGHVS, CDR2 FQNEAQ. The CDR3 spans 17 residues. CDR3 amino acids: CASSSQPPGQGAYEQYF. CDR3 bases: TGTGCCAGCAGCTCCCAACCGCCGGGACAGGGGGCCTACGAGCAGTACTTC.

In its sample, this clone was seen a few times. This chain connects TRBV2 to TRBJ1-4; 7 bases agree with TRBD1. This CDR3 region has 14 residues. V dropped 2 bases and J dropped 8; count of bases not matched to a gene: 5. The germline gives CDR1 SNHLY, CDR2 FYNNEI. CDR3: CASSENRDSEKLFF. CDR3 sequence (DNA): TGTGCCAGCAGTGAAAACCGGGACAGCGAAAAACTGTTTTTT. The full variable domain, with the rest looked up from reference TRBV2 and TRBJ1-4, is EPEVTQTPSHQVTQMGQEVILRCVPISNHLYFYWYRQILGQKVEFLVSFYNNEISEKSEIFDDQFSVERPDGSNFTLKIRSTKLEDSAMYFCASSENRDSEKLFFGSGTQLSVL.

The chain recombines TRBV11-2 with TRBJ2-3; unclear D gene. The CDR3 extends over 13 amino acids. Germline loops: CDR1 SGHAT, CDR2 FQNNGV. Trimming took 7 bases from V and 0 from J, leaving 8 bases between them. In DNA form, the CDR3 reads TGTGCCAGCACCGTAGCTAGCACAGATACGCAGTATTTT. It is translated as CASTVASTDTQYF.

The chain carries TRBV19 and TRBJ1-6; TRBD1 matches at 10 bases. V lost 6 bases and J lost 7; bases outside the gene matches: 9. The CDR3 consists of 16 residues. CDR1 LNHDA and CDR2 SQIVND come from the germline V gene (reference sequence). The CDR3 region has the DNA TGTGCCAGTAGGTCATCGGGACAGGGGAACAATTCACCCCTCCACTTT. Amino acid sequence: CASRSSGQGNNSPLHF.

This chain uses TRBV2 with TRBJ2-1, with D hard to call. This CDR3 has 13 amino acids. Germline loops: CDR1 SNHLY, CDR2 FYNNEI. V gave up 3 bases and J gave up 7 bases, with 10 bases separating them. The CDR3: CASSDRVRNEQFF. DNA for the CDR3: TGTGCCAGCAGTGATCGGGTTAGGAATGAGCAGTTCTTC.

The rearrangement uses TRBV5-4 and TRBJ2-7; TRBD1 matches 9 bases. Germline lookup yields CDR1 SGHNT and CDR2 YYREEE (reference sequence). CDR3 length: 13 residues. Losses at the gene ends were 4 bases for V and 7 bases for J; bases not matched to a gene: 6. CDR3 region: CASSADRGGEQYF. The CDR3 nucleotides read TGTGCCAGCAGCGCGGACAGGGGCGGGGAGCAGTACTTC. The full variable domain, rest sourced from reference TRBV5-4 and TRBJ2-7, is ETGVTQSPTHLIKTRGQQVTLRCSSQSGHNTVSWYQQALGQGPQFIFQYYREEENGRGNFPPRFSGLQFPNYSSELNVNALELDDSALYLCASSADRGGEQYFGPGTRLTVT.